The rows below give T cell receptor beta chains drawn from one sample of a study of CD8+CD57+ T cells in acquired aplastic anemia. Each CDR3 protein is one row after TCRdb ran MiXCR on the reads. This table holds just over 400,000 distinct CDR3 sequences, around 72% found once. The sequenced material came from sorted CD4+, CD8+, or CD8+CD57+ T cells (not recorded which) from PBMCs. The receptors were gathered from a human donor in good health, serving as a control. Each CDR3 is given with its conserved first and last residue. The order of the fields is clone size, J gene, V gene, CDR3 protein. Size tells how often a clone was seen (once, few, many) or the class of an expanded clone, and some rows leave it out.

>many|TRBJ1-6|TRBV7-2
CASRPPGQALLPLHF
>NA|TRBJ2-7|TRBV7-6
CASSVGPSEQYF
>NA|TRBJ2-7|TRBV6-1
CASILNTGLGSYEQYF
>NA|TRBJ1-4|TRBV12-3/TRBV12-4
CASRPGPNEKLFF
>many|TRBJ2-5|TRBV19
CASSGDTFGETQYF
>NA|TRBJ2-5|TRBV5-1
CASSLFPQRETQYF
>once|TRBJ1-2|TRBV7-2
CAIRGGPRYGYTF
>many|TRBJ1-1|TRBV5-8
CASSLMGEAFF
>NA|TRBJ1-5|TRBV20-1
CSASAGRGHQPQHF
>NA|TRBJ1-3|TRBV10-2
CASSAATRAGNTLYF
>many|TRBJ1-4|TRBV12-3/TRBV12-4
CASSKKQGLEKLFF
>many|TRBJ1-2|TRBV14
CASSQDTSYGYTF
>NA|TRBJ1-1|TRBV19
CASTPGHNSGNTEAFF
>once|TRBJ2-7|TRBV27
CASSELIEREHEHTF
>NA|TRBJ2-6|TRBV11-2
CASSRDRGRSSGANVLTF
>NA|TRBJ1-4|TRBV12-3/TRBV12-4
CASSLYGPNEKLFF
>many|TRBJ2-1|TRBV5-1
CASSWGGHNEQFF
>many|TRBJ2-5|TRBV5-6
CASRGSWGEETQYF
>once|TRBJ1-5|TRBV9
CASSEEGQGDSQHF
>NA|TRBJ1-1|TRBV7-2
CASAEYTEAFF
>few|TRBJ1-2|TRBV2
CASRVTGNYGYTF
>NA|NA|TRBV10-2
CASSPGLPGGAQYF
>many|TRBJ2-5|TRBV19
CASTPGLAGKETQYF
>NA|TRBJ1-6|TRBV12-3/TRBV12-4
CASRPDKPLHF
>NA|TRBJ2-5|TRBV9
CASAGQEQKTQYF
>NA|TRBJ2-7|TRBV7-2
CASSLVSGVEGYF
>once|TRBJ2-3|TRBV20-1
CSAKTSGGADTQYF
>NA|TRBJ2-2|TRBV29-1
CGVDQGANTGEPFF
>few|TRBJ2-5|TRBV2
CASSETSGGHQETQYF
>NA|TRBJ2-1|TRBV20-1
CSAPGALEQFF
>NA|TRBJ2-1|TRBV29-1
CSVDTLGLNEQFF
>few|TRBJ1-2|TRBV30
CAWSRLGRGSGGYTF
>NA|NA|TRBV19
CASSAATRIAYEQYF
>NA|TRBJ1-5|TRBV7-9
CASSTQVYQPEHF
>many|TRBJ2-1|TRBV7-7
CASSPGDVGGANEQFF
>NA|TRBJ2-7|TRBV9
CASSLGAAGDEQYF
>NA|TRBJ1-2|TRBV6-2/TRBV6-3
CASSYSLGKRYTF
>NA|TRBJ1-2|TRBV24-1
CATSDTGQDHGYTF
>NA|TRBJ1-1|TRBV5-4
CASSKDVENTEAFF
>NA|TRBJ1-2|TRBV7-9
CASSFHRGQEGYTF
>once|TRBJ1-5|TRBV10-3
CASSVETNQLHRF
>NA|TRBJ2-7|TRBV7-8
CASSLGLAAKNAQF
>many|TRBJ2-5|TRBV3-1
CASRGETQYF
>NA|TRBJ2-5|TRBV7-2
CASSKNDYQETQYF
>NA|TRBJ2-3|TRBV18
CASSLLDGNTQYF
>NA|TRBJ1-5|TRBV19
CASSWTDNQPQHF
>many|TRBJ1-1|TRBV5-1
CASAAGGNTEAFF
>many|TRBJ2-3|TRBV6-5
CASSPQGVGLDTQYF
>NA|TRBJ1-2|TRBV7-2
CASSYPARGNYGHTF
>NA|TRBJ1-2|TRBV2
CASQGQVYGYTF
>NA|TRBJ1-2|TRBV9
CASSNRDLYGNTF
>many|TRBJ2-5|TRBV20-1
CSARRGASQETQYF
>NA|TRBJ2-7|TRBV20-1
CSASSQGDPDEQYF
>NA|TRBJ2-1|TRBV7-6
CASSLTAAPYNEQFF
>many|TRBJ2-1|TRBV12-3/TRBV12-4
CASGSNEQFF
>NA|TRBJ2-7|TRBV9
CASSSARGLLKDNF
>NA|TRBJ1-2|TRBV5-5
CASSLAQIGQNGYTF